Described below is a single T cell receptor (beta chain) sequence and its context. Some clones are missing from TCRdb's copy, which holds only in-frame ones; the method was immunoSEQ multiplex PCR. Among 85,000 to 100,000 clones listed, about two thirds were seen once. The CDR3 has 14 residues. Germline CDR1 reads SEHNR; CDR2 reads FQNEAQ (reference sequence). Trimming removed 5 bases from V and 1 base from J, with 11 bases in between. The sample comes from a study of radiotherapy plus CTLA-4 blockade in lung cancer. This clonotype was sampled from a human donor with non-small cell lung cancer that progressed on radiotherapy plus ipilimumab. V gene TRBV7-9 combines with J gene TRBJ1-1, with D uncertain. The sample here was peripheral blood, taken from a patient treated with radiotherapy plus ipilimumab. CDR3 sequence (DNA): TGTGCCAGCAGCCCAAGGACGGGGAACACTGAAGCTTTCTTT. Translation gives CASSPRTGNTEAFF.